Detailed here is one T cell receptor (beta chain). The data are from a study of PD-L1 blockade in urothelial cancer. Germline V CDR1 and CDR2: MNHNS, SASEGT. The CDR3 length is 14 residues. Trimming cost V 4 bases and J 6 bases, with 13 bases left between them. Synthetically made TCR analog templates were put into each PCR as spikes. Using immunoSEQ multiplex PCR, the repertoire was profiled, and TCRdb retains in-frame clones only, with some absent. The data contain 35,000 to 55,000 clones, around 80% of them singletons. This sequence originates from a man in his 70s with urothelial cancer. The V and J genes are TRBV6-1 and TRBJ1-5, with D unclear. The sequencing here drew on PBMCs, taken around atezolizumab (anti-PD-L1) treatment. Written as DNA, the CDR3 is TGTGCCAGCAGTGCCTCAGGAGGTACTCAGCCCCAGCATTTT. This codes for CASSASGGTQPQHF.